This T cell receptor (beta chain) was sequenced for a study of vaccination effects on CD4 cells after COVID-19. General study findings and limits: A shortage of convalescent patients and an absence of early post-infection timepoints characterized the study.

Method: immunoSEQ multiplex PCR; TCRdb's copy keeps in-frame clones and lacks some. The sample records about 37,000 clones, over 65% being singletons. To note about this clone: The target antigen is unknown.

Peptide-pool stimulation followed by sequencing identified expanded antigen-specific CD4+ clonotypes in the ViraFEST assay. Subsequent to a culture period of 10 to 11 days, CD4+ T cells were isolated. In the vaccine recipients, nucleocapsid antibodies were negative and there was no prior SARS-CoV-2 infection. Each culture well received under 2.5 million PBMC. These cells were then cultured in IMDM with about 9.1 IU/ml IL-2 and 7.5 to 10 ug/ml peptides. The CDR3 is 17 residues long. The V gene lost 0 bases and the J gene lost 3 bases, with 18 bases spanning the gap. In germline, CDR1 is SGDLS, CDR2 YYNGEE.

The material sequenced was CD4+ T cells from PBMCs cultured with HCoV-OC43 spike peptides, taken before COVID-19 vaccination. Subset denoted: HCoV-OC43 spike overlapping peptide pool stimulation. This receptor was obtained from a human donor who received a COVID-19 vaccine. The V gene is TRBV9, the J gene TRBJ1-1; D call uncertain. CDR3 DNA sequence: TGTGCCAGCAGCGTAGTCCAATCAACGGGTAGGTACACTGAAGCTTTCTTT. Encoded protein: CASSVVQSTGRYTEAFF.